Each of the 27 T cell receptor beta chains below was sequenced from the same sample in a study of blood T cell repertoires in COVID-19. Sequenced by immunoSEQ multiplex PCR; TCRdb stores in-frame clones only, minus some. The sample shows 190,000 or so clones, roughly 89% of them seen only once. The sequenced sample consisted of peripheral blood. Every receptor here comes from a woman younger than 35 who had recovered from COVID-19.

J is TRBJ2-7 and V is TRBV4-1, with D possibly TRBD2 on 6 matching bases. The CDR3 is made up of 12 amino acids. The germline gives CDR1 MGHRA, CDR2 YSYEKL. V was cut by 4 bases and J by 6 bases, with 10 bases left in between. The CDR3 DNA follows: TGCGCCAGCAGCCCCCCGGGGGTCGAGCAGTACTTC. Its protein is CASSPPGVEQYF.

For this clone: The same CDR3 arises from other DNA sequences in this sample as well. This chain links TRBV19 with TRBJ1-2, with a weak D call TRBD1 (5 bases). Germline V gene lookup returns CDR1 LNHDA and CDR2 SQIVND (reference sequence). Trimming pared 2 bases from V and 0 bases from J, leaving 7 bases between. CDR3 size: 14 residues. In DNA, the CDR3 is TGTGCCAGTAGTATACAGGGCGCTAACTATGGCTACACCTTC. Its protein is CASSIQGANYGYTF.

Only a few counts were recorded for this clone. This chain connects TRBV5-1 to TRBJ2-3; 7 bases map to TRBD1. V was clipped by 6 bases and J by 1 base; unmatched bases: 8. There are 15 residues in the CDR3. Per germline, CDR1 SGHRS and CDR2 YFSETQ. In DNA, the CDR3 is TGCGCCAGCATGACGGGCGACAGGGGCACAGATACGCAGTATTTT. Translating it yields CASMTGDRGTDTQYF. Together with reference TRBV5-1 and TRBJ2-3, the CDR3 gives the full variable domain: KAGVTQTPRYLIKTRGQQVTLSCSPISGHRSVSWYQQTPGQGLQFLFEYFSETQRNKGNFPGRFSGRQFSNSRSEMNVSTLELGDSALYLCASMTGDRGTDTQYFGPGTRLTVL.

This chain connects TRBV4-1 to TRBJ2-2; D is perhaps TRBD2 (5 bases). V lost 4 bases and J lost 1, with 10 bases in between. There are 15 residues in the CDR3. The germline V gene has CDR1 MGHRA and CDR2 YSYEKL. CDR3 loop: CASSPWELNTGELFF. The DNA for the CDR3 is TGCGCCAGCAGCCCTTGGGAGTTGAACACCGGGGAGCTGTTTTTT.

CDR3 in amino acids: CASSLDRVRTGELFF. The CDR3 nucleotides read TGTGCCAGCTCACTCGACAGGGTACGCACCGGGGAGCTGTTTTTT. The rearrangement joins TRBV18 to TRBJ2-2; 7 bases align to TRBD1. Germline V CDR1 and CDR2: KGHSH, LQKENI. This CDR3 has 15 residues. After removal of 4 bases from V and 4 bases from J, the junction contained 6 bases not matched to a gene. Variable domain in full (rest from reference TRBV18 and TRBJ2-2): NAGVMQNPRHLVRRRGQEARLRCSPMKGHSHVYWYRQLPEEGLKFMVYLQKENIIDESGMPKERFSAEFPKEGPSILRIQQVVRGDSAAYFCASSLDRVRTGELFFGEGSRLTVL.

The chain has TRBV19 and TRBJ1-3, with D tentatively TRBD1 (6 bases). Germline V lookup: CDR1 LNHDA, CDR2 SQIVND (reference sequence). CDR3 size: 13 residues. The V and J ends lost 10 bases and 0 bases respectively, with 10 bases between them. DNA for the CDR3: TGTGCCAAGCAGGGGTTCTCTGGAAACACCATATATTTT. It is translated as CAKQGFSGNTIYF.

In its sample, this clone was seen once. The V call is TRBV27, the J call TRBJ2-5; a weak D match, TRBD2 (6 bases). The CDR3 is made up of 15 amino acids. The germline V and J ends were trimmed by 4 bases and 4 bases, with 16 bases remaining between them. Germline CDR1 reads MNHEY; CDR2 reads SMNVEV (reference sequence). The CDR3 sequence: CASSYVSPGVETQYF. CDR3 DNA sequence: TGTGCCAGCAGTTACGTCTCCCCGGGGGTAGAGACCCAGTACTTC.

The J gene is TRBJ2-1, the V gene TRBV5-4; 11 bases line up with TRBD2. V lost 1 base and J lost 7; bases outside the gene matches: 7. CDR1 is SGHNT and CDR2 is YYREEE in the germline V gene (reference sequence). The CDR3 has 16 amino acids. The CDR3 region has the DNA TGTGCCAGCAGCTTGATTAGCGGGAGGGCAGGGAATGAGCAGTTCTTC. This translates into CASSLISGRAGNEQFF.

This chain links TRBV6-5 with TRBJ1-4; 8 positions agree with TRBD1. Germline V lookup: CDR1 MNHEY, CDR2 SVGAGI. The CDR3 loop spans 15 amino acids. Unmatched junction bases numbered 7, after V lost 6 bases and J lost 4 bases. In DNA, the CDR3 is TGTGCCAGCAGCCTTGGACAGGGAGGTAATGAAAAACTGTTTTTT. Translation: CASSLGQGGNEKLFF.

CDR3 in amino acids: CASSLDRDGYTF. As DNA, the CDR3 is TGTGCCAGCAGTCTGGACAGGGATGGCTACACCTTC. The chain couples TRBV12-3 or TRBV12-4 to TRBJ1-2; the match to TRBD1 covers 8 bases. Trimming at V came to 5 bases and at J to 6 bases, leaving 2 bases not matched to a gene. The CDR3 length is 12 residues.

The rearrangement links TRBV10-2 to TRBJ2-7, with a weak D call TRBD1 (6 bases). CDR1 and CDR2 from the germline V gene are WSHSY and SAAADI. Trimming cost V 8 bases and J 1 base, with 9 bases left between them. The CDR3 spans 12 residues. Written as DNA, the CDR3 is TGCGCCAGCCTGGGGGCGTCCTACGAGCAGTACTTC. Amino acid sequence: CASLGASYEQYF.

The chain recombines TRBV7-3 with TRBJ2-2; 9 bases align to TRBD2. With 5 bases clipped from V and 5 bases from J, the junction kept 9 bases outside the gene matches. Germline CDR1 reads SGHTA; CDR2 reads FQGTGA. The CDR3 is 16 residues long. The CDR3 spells CASSGHSGRGTGELFF. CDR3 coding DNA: TGTGCCAGCAGCGGCCATAGCGGGAGAGGTACCGGGGAGCTGTTTTTT.

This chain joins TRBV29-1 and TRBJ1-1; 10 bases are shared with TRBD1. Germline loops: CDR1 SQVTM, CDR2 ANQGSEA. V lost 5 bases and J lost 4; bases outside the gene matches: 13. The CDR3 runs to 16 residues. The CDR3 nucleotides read TGCAGCGTTAGAATAATTGGACAGGGGGGAAGCACTGAAGCTTTCTTT. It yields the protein CSVRIIGQGGSTEAFF.

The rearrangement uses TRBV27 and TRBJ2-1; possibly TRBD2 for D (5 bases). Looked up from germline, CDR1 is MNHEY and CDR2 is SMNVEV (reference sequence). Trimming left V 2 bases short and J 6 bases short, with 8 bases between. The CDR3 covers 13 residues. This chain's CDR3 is CASSLVAPNEQFF. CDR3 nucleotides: TGTGCCAGCAGTTTAGTAGCGCCCAATGAGCAGTTCTTC.

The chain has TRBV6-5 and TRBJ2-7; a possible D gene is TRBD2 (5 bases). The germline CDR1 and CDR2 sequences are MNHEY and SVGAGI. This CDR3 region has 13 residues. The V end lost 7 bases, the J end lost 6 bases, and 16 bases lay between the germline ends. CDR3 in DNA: TGTGCCAGCACCCCCCCGGGCAGCGGCGAGCAGTACTTC. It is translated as CASTPPGSGEQYF.

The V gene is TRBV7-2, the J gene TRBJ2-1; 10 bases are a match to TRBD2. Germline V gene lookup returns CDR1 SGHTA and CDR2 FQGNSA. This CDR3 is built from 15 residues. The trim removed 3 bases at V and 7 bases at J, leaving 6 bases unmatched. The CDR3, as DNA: TGTGCCAGCAGCTTGGCTAGCGGGAGTTGGAATGAGCAGTTCTTC. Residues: CASSLASGSWNEQFF.

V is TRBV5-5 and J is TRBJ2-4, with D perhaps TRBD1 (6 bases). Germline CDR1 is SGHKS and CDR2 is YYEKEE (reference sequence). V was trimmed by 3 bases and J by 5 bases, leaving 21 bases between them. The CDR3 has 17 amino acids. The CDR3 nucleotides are TGTGCCAGCAGCTCTAATCCAGGGGAAGATTGGGAAAACATTCAGTACTTC. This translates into CASSSNPGEDWENIQYF.

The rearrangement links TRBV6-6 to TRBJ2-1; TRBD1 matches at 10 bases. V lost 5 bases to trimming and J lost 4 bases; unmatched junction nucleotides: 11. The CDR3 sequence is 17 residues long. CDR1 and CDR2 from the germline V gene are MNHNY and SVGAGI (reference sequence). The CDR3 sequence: CASSPVLAGQGYNEQFF. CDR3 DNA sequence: TGTGCCAGCAGTCCGGTATTGGCGGGACAGGGGTACAATGAGCAGTTCTTC.

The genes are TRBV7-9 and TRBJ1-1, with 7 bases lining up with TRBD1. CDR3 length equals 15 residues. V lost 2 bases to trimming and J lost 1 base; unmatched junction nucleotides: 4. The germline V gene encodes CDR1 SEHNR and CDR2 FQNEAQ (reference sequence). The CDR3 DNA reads TGTGCCAGCAGCTTACGGACAGGAACGAACACTGAAGCTTTCTTT. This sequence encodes CASSLRTGTNTEAFF. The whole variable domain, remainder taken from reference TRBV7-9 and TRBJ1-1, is DTGVSQNPRHKITKRGQNVTFRCDPISEHNRLYWYRQTLGQGPEFLTYFQNEAQLEKSRLLSDRFSAERPKGSFSTLEIQRTEQGDSAMYLCASSLRTGTNTEAFFGQGTRLTVV.

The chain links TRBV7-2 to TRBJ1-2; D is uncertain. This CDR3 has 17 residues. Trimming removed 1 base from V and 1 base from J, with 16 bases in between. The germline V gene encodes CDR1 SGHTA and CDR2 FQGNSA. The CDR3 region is CASSLGGGSTLNYGYTF. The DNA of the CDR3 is TGTGCCAGCAGCTTAGGGGGAGGGTCAACACTTAACTATGGCTACACCTTC.

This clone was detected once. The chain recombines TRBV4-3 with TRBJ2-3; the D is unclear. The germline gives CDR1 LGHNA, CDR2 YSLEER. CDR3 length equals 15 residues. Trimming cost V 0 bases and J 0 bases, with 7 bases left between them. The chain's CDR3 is CASSQDWRSTDTQYF. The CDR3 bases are TGCGCCAGCAGCCAAGATTGGCGGAGCACAGATACGCAGTATTTT.

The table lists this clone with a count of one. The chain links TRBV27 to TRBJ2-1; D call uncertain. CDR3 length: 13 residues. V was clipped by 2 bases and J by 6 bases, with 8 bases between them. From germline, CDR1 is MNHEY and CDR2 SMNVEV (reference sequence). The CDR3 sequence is CASSLRRSNEQFF. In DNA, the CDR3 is TGTGCCAGCAGTTTAAGGCGGAGCAATGAGCAGTTCTTC.

CDR3 DNA: TGTGCCAGCAGCTTAGCTCTGAGCACTGAAGCTTTCTTT. Amino acids: CASSLALSTEAFF. The V gene is TRBV7-3, the J gene TRBJ1-1; no reliable D call. The CDR3 contains 13 residues. CDR1 is SGHTA, CDR2 FQGTGA, per germline. With 2 bases removed from V and 4 bases from J, the gap between germline ends came to 8 bases.

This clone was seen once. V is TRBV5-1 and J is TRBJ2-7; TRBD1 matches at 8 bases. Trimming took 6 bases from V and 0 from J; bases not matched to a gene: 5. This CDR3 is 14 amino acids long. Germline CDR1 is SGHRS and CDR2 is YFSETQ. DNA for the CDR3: TGCGCCAGCACTCCGGGACAGGTCTCCTACGAGCAGTACTTC. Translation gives CASTPGQVSYEQYF.

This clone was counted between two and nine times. The CDR3 DNA follows: TGCGCCAGCAGCCAGCCTCTCAGCGATGAGCAGTTCTTC. This codes for CASSQPLSDEQFF. The V gene is TRBV4-1, the J gene TRBJ2-1; D uncertain. CDR1 and CDR2 (germline): MGHRA, YSYEKL. The CDR3 sequence is 13 residues long. Deletions cut 3 bases from V and 8 bases from J, with 11 bases between.

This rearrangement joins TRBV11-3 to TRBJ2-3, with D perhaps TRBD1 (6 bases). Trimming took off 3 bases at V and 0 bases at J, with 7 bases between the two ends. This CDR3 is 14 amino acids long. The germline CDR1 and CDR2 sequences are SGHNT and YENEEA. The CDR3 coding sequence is TGTGCCAGCAGCTTGGGGGCGAGCACAGATACGCAGTATTTT. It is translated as CASSLGASTDTQYF.

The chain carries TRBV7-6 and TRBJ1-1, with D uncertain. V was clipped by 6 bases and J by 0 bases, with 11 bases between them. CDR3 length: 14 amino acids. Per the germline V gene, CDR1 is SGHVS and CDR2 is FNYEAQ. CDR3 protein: CASSPYFMNTEAFF. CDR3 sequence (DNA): TGTGCCAGCAGTCCATACTTCATGAACACTGAAGCTTTCTTT.